These 8 T cell receptor beta chains came from one sample sequenced in a study of blood T cell repertoires in COVID-19. TCRdb keeps only in-frame clones here, not all; method: immunoSEQ multiplex PCR. The table records approximately 180,000 clones, 70% to 90% of them present only once. The sample taken for sequencing was peripheral blood. These receptors were obtained from a man aged 60 to 69 with acute or convalescent COVID-19.

The chain uses TRBV27 and TRBJ2-7; no definite D call. V dropped 4 bases and J dropped 1 base, with 5 bases sitting between them. The CDR3 totals 12 residues. Germline CDR1 is MNHEY and CDR2 is SMNVEV (reference sequence). CDR3 region: CASSSNSYEQYF. The CDR3 nucleotides are TGTGCCAGCAGTTCCAATTCCTACGAGCAGTACTTC.

This chain links TRBV12-5 with TRBJ2-3; 14 nucleotides line up with TRBD2. The CDR3 loop spans 17 amino acids. Looked up from germline, CDR1 is LGHNT and CDR2 is FRNRAP. The V and J ends lost 2 bases and 4 bases, in that order; junction bases with no gene match: 5. The CDR3 region has the DNA TGTGCTAGTGGTTTGAAGGGACTAGCGGGAGCGGCAGATACGCAGTATTTT. This encodes CASGLKGLAGAADTQYF.

The chain employs TRBV7-9 and TRBJ2-1, with a tentative D call TRBD2 (5 bases). Trimming left V 2 bases short and J 0 bases short, with 8 bases between. The germline CDR1 and CDR2 sequences are SEHNR and FQNEAQ (reference sequence). The CDR3 has 15 amino acids. The CDR3 spells CASSLSSGSYNEQFF. The CDR3, as DNA: TGTGCCAGCAGCTTATCCAGCGGCTCCTACAATGAGCAGTTCTTC.

V is TRBV4-2 and J is TRBJ2-2; TRBD2 matches 8 bases. Germline V gives CDR1 LGHNA, CDR2 YNFKEQ. V lost 6 bases and J lost 5; bases outside the gene matches: 5. The CDR3 has 14 residues. Here the CDR3 reads CASRSGSDTGELFF. The CDR3 DNA sequence: TGTGCCAGCAGAAGCGGGAGTGATACCGGGGAGCTGTTTTTT.

The rearrangement links TRBV28 to TRBJ1-6; 10 bases map to TRBD1. The CDR3 length is 13 residues. Germline V lookup: CDR1 MDHEN, CDR2 SYDVKM. Germline trimming cut 11 bases from V and 10 bases from J; bases unmatched to any gene: 8. The CDR3 reads CALGTGVGSPLHF. CDR3 DNA sequence: TGTGCCTTAGGGACAGGGGTCGGATCACCCCTCCACTTT.

The gene calls are TRBV7-2 and TRBJ2-5; unclear D gene. The V and J ends lost 2 bases and 5 bases respectively, with 9 bases between them. The CDR3 runs to 13 residues. Germline CDR1 reads SGHTA; CDR2 reads FQGNSA. CDR3 region: CASSLTWRETQYF. The CDR3 nucleotides are TGTGCCAGCAGCTTAACCTGGCGGGAGACCCAGTACTTC.

This sequence joins TRBV9 and TRBJ2-1; the D gene is possibly TRBD2 (5 bases). Trimming left V 2 bases short and J 5 bases short, with 14 bases between. The germline V gene has CDR1 SGDLS and CDR2 YYNGEE. This CDR3 spans 15 amino acids. Here the CDR3 reads CASSVRVGGNNEQFF. In DNA form, the CDR3 reads TGTGCCAGCAGCGTGAGGGTCGGTGGCAACAATGAGCAGTTCTTC.

This rearrangement joins TRBV4-1 to TRBJ2-1; the match to TRBD1 covers 9 bases. Germline values: CDR1 MGHRA, CDR2 YSYEKL. V shed 2 bases, J shed 4 bases, and the junction held 3 bases outside the gene matches. This CDR3 region has 15 residues. CDR3 DNA: TGCGCCAGCAGCCAACTACAGGGGGCGTACAATGAGCAGTTCTTC. Its protein product is CASSQLQGAYNEQFF.